This T cell receptor (beta chain) is from a study of blood T cell repertoires in COVID-19. Generated by immunoSEQ multiplex PCR, the TCRdb table keeps only in-frame clones and is missing some. Of approximately 30,000 clones in the sample, around 86% were seen once. The CDR3 is 15 amino acids. Looked up from germline, CDR1 is SGDLS and CDR2 is YYNGEE. V was clipped by 3 bases and J by 6 bases, with 19 bases between them. This clone was recorded only once. The source of this sequence is a human donor in a cohort sampled during active COVID-19. V gene TRBV9 combines with J gene TRBJ2-7; D is ambiguous. The sequencing sample was made of peripheral blood. This CDR3 is CASSDGRLESGEQYF. Here the CDR3 DNA reads TGTGCCAGCAGCGACGGCCGGTTGGAGTCGGGCGAGCAGTACTTC.